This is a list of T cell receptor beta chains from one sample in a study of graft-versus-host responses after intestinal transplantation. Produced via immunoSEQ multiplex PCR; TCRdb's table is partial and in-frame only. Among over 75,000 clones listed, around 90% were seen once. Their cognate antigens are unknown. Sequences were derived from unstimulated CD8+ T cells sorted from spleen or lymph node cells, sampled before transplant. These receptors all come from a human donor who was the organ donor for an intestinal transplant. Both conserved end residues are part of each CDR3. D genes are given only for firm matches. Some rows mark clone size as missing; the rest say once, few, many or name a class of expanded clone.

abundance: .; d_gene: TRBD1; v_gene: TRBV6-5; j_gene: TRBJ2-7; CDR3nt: TGTGCCAGCAGTTACTCGGATTCGGGACAGGGCGAGTACTTC; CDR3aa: CASSYSDSGQGEYF
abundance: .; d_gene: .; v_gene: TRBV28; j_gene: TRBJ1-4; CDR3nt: TGTGCCAGCAGTTTAGGGACTACCCTCTATGAAAAACTGTTTTTT; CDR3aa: CASSLGTTLYEKLFF
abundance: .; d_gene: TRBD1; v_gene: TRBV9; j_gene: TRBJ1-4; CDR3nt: TGTGCCAGCAGCGTAGAAGGGGGCGCTTATGAAAAACTGTTTTTT; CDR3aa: CASSVEGGAYEKLFF
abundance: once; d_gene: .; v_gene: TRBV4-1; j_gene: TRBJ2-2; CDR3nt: TGCGCCAGCAGCGACCATCGGACAACAGCCCGAGAGGAGCTGTTTTTT; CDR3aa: CASSDHRTTAREELFF
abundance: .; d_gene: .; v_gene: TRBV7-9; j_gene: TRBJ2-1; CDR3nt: TGTGCCAGCAGCCCACCAGGCGTTAATGAGCAGTTCTTC; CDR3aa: CASSPPGVNEQFF
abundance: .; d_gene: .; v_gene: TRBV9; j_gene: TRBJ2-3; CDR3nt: TGTGCCAGCAGCGTAGAGTTGGTAGAAGATACGCAGTATTTT; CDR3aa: CASSVELVEDTQYF
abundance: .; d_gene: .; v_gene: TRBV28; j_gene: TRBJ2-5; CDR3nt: TGTGCCAGCAGTTCCTATTACAGCCAAGAGACCCAGTACTTC; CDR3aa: CASSSYYSQETQYF
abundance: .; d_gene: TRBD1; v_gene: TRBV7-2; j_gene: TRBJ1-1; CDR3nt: TGTGCCAGCAGCTTAGCGAGGCCAGGGGGCGCGCGATATGACACTGAAGCTTTCTTT; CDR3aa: CASSLARPGGARYDTEAFF
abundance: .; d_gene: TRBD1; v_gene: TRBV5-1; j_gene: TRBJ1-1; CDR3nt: TGCGCCAGCAGCTCACTACTCGGGACAGGGAACACTGAAGCTTTCTTT; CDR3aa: CASSSLLGTGNTEAFF
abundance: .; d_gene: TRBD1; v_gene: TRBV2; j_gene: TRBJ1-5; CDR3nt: TGTGCCAGCAGAATGGGACAGGGGGTCTATAGCAATCAGCCCCAGCATTTT; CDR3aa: CASRMGQGVYSNQPQHF
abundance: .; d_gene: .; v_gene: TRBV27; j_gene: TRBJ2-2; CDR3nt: TGTGCCAGCAGTGAAACCGGGGAGCTGTTTTTT; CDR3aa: CASSETGELFF
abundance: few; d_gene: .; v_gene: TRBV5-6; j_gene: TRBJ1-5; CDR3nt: TGTGCCAGCAGCTTGGGACACCTCAATCAGCCCCAGCATTTT; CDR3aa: CASSLGHLNQPQHF
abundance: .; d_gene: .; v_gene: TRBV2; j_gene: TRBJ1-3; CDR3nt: TGTGCCAGCGTCTTACACCCCAGCGGGCCTGGAAACACCATATATTTT; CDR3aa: CASVLHPSGPGNTIYF
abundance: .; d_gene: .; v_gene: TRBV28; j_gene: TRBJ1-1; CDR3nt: TGTGCCAGCATCGGCAGGGCAAGCGAAGCTTTCTTT; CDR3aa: CASIGRASEAFF
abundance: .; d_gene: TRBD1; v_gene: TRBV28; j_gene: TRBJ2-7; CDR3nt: TGTGCCAGCAGGCCGACAGGGACGAGCTACGAGCAGTACTTC; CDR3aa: CASRPTGTSYEQYF
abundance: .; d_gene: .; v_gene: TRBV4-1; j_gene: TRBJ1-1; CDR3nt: TGCGCCAGCAGCCAAGAAGAACAGGGCAACACTGAAGCTTTCTTT; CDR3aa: CASSQEEQGNTEAFF
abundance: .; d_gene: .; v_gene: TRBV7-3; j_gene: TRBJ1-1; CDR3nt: TGTGCCAGCAGCTTAACAGGGGGAGCTGAAGCTTTCTTT; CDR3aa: CASSLTGGAEAFF
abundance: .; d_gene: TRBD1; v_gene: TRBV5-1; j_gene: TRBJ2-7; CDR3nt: TGCGCCAGCAGCTTGGTGACAGGGAATGAGCAGTACTTC; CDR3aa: CASSLVTGNEQYF
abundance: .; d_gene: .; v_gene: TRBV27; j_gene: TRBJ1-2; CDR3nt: TGTGCCAGCACCAATTACCCCAGCGGCCTGCTATATGGCTACACCTTC; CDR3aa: CASTNYPSGLLYGYTF
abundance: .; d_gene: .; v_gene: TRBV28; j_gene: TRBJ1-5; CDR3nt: TGTGCCAGCAGCTTCTTAAGCGATCAGCCCCAGCATTTT; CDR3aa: CASSFLSDQPQHF
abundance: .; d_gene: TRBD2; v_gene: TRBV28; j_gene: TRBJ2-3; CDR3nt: TGTGCCAGCAGTCAAGATATAGCGGGGGGGGGAGATACGCAGTATTTT; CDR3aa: CASSQDIAGGGDTQYF
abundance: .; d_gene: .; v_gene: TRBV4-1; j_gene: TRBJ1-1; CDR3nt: TGCGCCAGCAGCCCCTCACAGGCTACTGAAGCTTTCTTT; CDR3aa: CASSPSQATEAFF
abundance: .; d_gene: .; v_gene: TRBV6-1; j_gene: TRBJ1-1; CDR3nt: TGTGCCAGCAGTGATGGGGGGCTCATTTCTCCTAACACTGAAGCTTTCTTT; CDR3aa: CASSDGGLISPNTEAFF
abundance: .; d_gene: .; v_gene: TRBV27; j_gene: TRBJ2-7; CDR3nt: TGTGCCATAGGGACTTCTCAACTACGAGAGCAGTACTTC; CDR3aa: CAIGTSQLREQYF
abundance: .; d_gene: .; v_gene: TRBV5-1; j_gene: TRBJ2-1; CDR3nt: TGCGCCAGCACACAGGGAATGAATGAGCAGTTCTTC; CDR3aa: CASTQGMNEQFF
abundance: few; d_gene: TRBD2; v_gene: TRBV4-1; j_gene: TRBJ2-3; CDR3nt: TGCGCCAGCAGCCAAGATCGGGGGGGGCCAGATACGCAGTATTTT; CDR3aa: CASSQDRGGPDTQYF